Listed below are T cell receptor beta chains from one sample, sequenced in a study of blood T cell repertoires in COVID-19. The repertoire was sequenced with immunoSEQ multiplex PCR; TCRdb's copy has only in-frame clones and lacks some. Among around 86,000 clones, 83% were seen once, and the ten largest hold under 35%. Source material: peripheral blood. The receptors come from a woman aged 80 or over with acute or convalescent COVID-19. CDR3s leave out the opening cysteine and the closing phenylalanine or tryptophan. D genes are given only for firm matches.

J gene: TRBJ2-1; V gene: TRBV5-1; D gene: TRBD2; CDR3 protein: ASSPGTSRRNEQF
J gene: TRBJ2-7; V gene: TRBV5-5; D gene: NA; CDR3 protein: ASSFEGVQY
J gene: TRBJ1-5; V gene: TRBV11-3; D gene: NA; CDR3 protein: ASSYTGLDSNQPQH
J gene: TRBJ2-2; V gene: TRBV19; D gene: TRBD1; CDR3 protein: ASSIGRGTGELF
J gene: TRBJ2-3; V gene: TRBV12-2; D gene: NA; CDR3 protein: ASRLRTSGRSTDTQY
J gene: TRBJ1-1; V gene: TRBV11-3; D gene: NA; CDR3 protein: ASRYQETEAF
J gene: TRBJ2-5; V gene: TRBV20-1; D gene: TRBD2; CDR3 protein: SARGGETQY
J gene: TRBJ2-1; V gene: TRBV19; D gene: TRBD2; CDR3 protein: ASSQTGLAGDEQF
J gene: TRBJ2-5; V gene: TRBV28; D gene: NA; CDR3 protein: ASSRQPHQETQY
J gene: TRBJ2-2; V gene: TRBV11-2; D gene: NA; CDR3 protein: ASSPGTLSGELF
J gene: TRBJ1-2; V gene: TRBV19; D gene: NA; CDR3 protein: ASSVEGSRGYT
J gene: TRBJ2-5; V gene: TRBV6-2/TRBV6-3; D gene: NA; CDR3 protein: ASSYPNAEGETQY
J gene: TRBJ2-2; V gene: TRBV19; D gene: TRBD2; CDR3 protein: ASSPGTSRNTGELF
J gene: TRBJ2-2; V gene: TRBV7-2; D gene: NA; CDR3 protein: ASSFRRGTSITGELF
J gene: TRBJ1-1; V gene: TRBV18; D gene: NA; CDR3 protein: ASSLVSTTEAF
J gene: TRBJ2-1; V gene: TRBV11-2; D gene: NA; CDR3 protein: ASSLGSGTHYNEQF
J gene: TRBJ2-1; V gene: TRBV6-6; D gene: TRBD2; CDR3 protein: ASTYSGGRDNEQF
J gene: TRBJ1-5; V gene: TRBV12-3/TRBV12-4; D gene: NA; CDR3 protein: ASTAGVNQPQH
J gene: TRBJ2-7; V gene: TRBV2; D gene: NA; CDR3 protein: ASSEGRLGTYEQY
J gene: TRBJ2-7; V gene: TRBV6-2/TRBV6-3; D gene: TRBD1; CDR3 protein: ASSRGQGDGEQY
J gene: TRBJ2-1; V gene: TRBV6-1; D gene: TRBD1; CDR3 protein: ASSEAVRGRWLAATYNEQF
J gene: TRBJ2-1; V gene: TRBV7-3; D gene: NA; CDR3 protein: ASSSQRTRSPYNEQF
J gene: TRBJ2-7; V gene: TRBV5-1; D gene: TRBD1; CDR3 protein: ASGTGTGAYEQY
J gene: TRBJ2-3; V gene: TRBV29-1; D gene: NA; CDR3 protein: SVEGSTVTDTQY
J gene: TRBJ1-2; V gene: TRBV5-1; D gene: TRBD1; CDR3 protein: ASRPTGAPNYGYT